This T cell receptor (beta chain) was obtained from a study of T cells in pancreatic ductal adenocarcinoma. No neoadjuvant therapy was given to the selected pancreatic ductal adenocarcinoma patients before their surgery. This CDR3 has 14 residues. Trimming removed 5 bases from V and 2 bases from J, with 12 bases in between. Germline V CDR1 and CDR2: MNHEY, SVGAGI. Some clones are missing from TCRdb's copy, which holds only in-frame ones; the method was immunoSEQ multiplex PCR. The table has around 100,000 clones, 90% to 95% seen once. The TCR originated in a human donor with pancreatic ductal adenocarcinoma. The J gene is TRBJ2-5, the V gene TRBV6-5; D call uncertain. Material for sequencing was PBMCs. CDR3: CASSPRLRQETQYF. The CDR3, as DNA: TGTGCCAGCAGTCCCCGGTTGCGACAAGAGACCCAGTACTTC.